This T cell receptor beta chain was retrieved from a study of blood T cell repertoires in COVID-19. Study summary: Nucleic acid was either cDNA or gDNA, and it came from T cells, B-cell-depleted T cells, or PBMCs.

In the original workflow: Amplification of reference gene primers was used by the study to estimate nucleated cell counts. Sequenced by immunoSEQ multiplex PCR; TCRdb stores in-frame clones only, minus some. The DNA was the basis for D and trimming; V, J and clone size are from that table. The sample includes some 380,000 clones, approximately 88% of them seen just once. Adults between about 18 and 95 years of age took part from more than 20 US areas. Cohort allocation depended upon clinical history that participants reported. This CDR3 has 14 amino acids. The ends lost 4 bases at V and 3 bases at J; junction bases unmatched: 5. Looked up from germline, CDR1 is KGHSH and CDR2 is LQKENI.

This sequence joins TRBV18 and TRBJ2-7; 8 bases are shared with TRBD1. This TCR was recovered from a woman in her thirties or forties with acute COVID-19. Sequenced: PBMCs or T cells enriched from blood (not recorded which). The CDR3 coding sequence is TGTGCCAGCTCACGGACAGGGTCGGACTACGAGCAGTACTTC. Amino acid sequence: CASSRTGSDYEQYF.